This T cell receptor beta chain was captured by sequencing in a study of OX40 agonist ivuxolimab in advanced cancers. Study-wide findings and caveats: Among patients with partial responses at 0.1-3.0 mg/kg, clonal expansion was among the lowest. There was clonal expansion of CD4+ and CD8+ blood T cells by week 6 at 0.1 to 3.0 mg/kg.

The table came from immunoSEQ multiplex PCR; TCRdb's copy has only in-frame clones and leaves some out. The table shows around 89,000 clones, with roughly 88% occurring only once. No patient had autoimmune disease or received systemic immunosuppression. For this clone: Its target is unknown.

The input for sequencing was CD4+ or CD8+ T cells sorted from blood, taken in a trial of the OX40 agonist ivuxolimab. The TCR comes from an adult with an advanced solid tumor such as melanoma, head and neck, liver or kidney cancer.

The CDR3 DNA follows: TGCGCCAGCAAGCTGGAGGGGGACGAGCAGTACTTC. Its translation is CASKLEGDEQYF. The genes are TRBV5-1 and TRBJ2-5; tentatively, D is TRBD1 or TRBD2 (6 bases each). The J call may not be correct, given that the DNA end is closer to TRBJ2-7. The germline V gene has CDR1 SGHRS and CDR2 YFSETQ. The CDR3 runs to 12 residues.